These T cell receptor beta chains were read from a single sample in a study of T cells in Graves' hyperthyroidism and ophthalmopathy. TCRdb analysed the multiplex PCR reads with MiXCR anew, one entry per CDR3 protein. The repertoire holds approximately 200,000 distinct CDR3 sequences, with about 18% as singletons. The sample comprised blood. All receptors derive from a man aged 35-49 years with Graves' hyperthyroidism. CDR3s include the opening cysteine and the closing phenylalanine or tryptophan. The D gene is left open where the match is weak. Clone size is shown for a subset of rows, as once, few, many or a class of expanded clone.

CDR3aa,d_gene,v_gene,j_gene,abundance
CASTSANQPQHF,.,TRBV12-3/TRBV12-4,TRBJ1-5,many
CASSLETVYGYTF,.,TRBV5-1,TRBJ1-2,many
CASSLVLGGGAQISPTQYF,TRBD2,TRBV7-2,TRBJ2-3,.
CASSSGGGHYDEQFF,TRBD2,TRBV5-4,TRBJ2-1,.
CASSSTGWDTQYF,.,TRBV7-3,TRBJ2-3,many
CATSESFANEQYF,.,TRBV15,TRBJ2-7,many
CSASPPGTGELFF,.,TRBV20-1,TRBJ2-2,many
CASSPKGYSNQPQHF,.,TRBV18,TRBJ1-5,.
CASSPHGQGADNSPLHF,TRBD1,TRBV6-1,TRBJ1-6,.
CASSQVSGGAVYGYTF,.,TRBV14,TRBJ1-2,many
CASSVGTTPNQPQHF,.,TRBV7-2,TRBJ1-5,many
CASSPGANTGELFF,.,TRBV6-1,TRBJ2-2,many
CASSLTRGQGYTF,.,TRBV27,TRBJ1-2,.
CASSLYPVATNEKLFF,.,TRBV7-3,TRBJ1-4,many
CASSRGQEGNEQFF,TRBD1,TRBV6-2/TRBV6-3,TRBJ2-1,many
CATSDPTGGGLNEQFF,TRBD1,TRBV24-1,TRBJ2-1,.
CASSFGGAEAFF,.,TRBV7-9,TRBJ1-1,many
CASSLRLAGITDTQYF,TRBD2,TRBV12-3/TRBV12-4,TRBJ2-3,many
CASSQHPGGGQPQHF,.,TRBV3-1,TRBJ1-5,.
CASSSQRSGETQYF,.,TRBV7-3,TRBJ2-5,many
CASRGSTDTQYF,.,TRBV2,TRBJ2-3,.
CASSEVRGAGETQYF,.,TRBV2,TRBJ2-5,many
CASSEGLAGSYEQYF,TRBD2,TRBV9,TRBJ2-7,few
CASSRDQPQHF,.,TRBV28,TRBJ1-5,many
CASSFWTDSSYEQYF,.,TRBV7-9,TRBJ2-7,many
CASSPQQGDTEAFF,.,TRBV18,TRBJ1-1,.
CASKPRGFTGELFF,.,TRBV27,TRBJ2-2,many
CASSSGGGEFFQETQYF,TRBD2,TRBV11-1,TRBJ2-5,.
CASSLGSTGGNQPQHF,TRBD1,TRBV7-9,TRBJ1-5,.
CASSEPGQPSEAFF,TRBD1,TRBV3-1,TRBJ1-1,many
CASSQDFASGGNEQYF,TRBD2,TRBV4-3,TRBJ2-7,.
CASSSQGDRYEQYF,TRBD1,TRBV5-1,TRBJ2-7,many
CASSTGRDPYSNQPQHF,.,TRBV27,TRBJ1-5,many
CASPWASGTNTGELFF,TRBD2,TRBV7-2,TRBJ2-2,many
CASSSEGQSGYTF,.,TRBV19,TRBJ1-2,few
CASSDSKVNQPQHF,.,TRBV25-1,TRBJ1-5,.
CASSISRAGELFF,.,TRBV19,TRBJ2-2,few
CASTPGRGGEQYF,.,TRBV7-2,TRBJ2-7,.
CASSVAGGRGYNEQFF,TRBD1,TRBV19,TRBJ2-1,.
CASSLGSRSGQPQHF,.,TRBV13,TRBJ1-5,many
CASSPGGERTDTQYF,TRBD2,TRBV7-2,TRBJ2-3,.
CASSLGAGEAFF,.,TRBV28,TRBJ1-1,many
CASSGRRGRDTDTQYF,.,TRBV25-1,TRBJ2-3,.
CASSGLTGGVYGYTF,TRBD1,TRBV5-1,TRBJ1-2,few
CASSPRDRGQEQYF,TRBD1,TRBV5-1,TRBJ2-7,many
CAISESTSDEQYF,.,TRBV2,TRBJ2-7,.
CAWTPRSLNEQYF,.,TRBV30,TRBJ2-7,many
CASSLRDRPGGAFF,TRBD1,TRBV19,TRBJ1-1,.